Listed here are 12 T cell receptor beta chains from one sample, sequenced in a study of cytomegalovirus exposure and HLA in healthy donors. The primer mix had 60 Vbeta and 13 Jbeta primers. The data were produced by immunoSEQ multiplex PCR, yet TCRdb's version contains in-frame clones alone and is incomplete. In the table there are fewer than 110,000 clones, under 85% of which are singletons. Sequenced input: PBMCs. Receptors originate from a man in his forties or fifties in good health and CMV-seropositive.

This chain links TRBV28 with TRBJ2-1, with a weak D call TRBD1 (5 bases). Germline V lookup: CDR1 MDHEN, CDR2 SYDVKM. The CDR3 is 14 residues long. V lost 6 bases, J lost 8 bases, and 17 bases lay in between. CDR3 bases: TGTGCCAGCAGCCTTAACATAGGGGCGGATGAGCAGTTCTTC. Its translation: CASSLNIGADEQFF. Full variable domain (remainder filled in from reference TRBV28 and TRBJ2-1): DVKVTQSSRYLVKRTGEKVFLECVQDMDHENMFWYRQDPGLGLRLIYFSYDVKMKEKGDIPEGYSVSREKKERFSLILESASTNQTSMYLCASSLNIGADEQFFGPGTRLTVL.

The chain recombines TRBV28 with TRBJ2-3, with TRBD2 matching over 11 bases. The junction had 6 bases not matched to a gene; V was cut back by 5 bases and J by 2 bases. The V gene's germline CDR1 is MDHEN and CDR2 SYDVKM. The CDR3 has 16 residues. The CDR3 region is CASSGPGLADTDTQYF. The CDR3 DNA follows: TGTGCCAGCAGTGGACCGGGACTAGCGGACACAGATACGCAGTATTTT.

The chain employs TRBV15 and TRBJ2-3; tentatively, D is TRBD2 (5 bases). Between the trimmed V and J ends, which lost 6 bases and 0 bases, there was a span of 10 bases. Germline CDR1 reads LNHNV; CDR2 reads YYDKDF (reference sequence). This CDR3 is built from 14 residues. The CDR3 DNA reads TGTGCCACCAGTGCCGGGATTAGCACAGATACGCAGTATTTT. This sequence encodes CATSAGISTDTQYF.

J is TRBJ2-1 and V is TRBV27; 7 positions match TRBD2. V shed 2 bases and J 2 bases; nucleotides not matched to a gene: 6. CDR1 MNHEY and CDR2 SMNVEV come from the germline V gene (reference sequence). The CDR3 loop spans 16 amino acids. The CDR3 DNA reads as TGTGCCAGCAGTTTAGGGAGCGGGATAACCTACAATGAGCAGTTCTTC. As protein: CASSLGSGITYNEQFF.

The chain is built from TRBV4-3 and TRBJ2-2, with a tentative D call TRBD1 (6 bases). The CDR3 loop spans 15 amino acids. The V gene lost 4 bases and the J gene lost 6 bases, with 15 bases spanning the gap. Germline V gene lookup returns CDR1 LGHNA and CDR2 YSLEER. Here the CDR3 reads CASSRGQRLAGELFF. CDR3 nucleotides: TGCGCCAGCAGCCGGGGGCAGCGTTTGGCCGGGGAGCTGTTTTTT.

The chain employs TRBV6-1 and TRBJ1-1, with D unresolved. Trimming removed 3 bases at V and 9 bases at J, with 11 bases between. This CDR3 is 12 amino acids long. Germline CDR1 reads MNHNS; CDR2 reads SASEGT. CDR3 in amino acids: CASSELLPQAFF. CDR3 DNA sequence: TGTGCCAGCAGTGAGTTACTCCCGCAAGCTTTCTTT.

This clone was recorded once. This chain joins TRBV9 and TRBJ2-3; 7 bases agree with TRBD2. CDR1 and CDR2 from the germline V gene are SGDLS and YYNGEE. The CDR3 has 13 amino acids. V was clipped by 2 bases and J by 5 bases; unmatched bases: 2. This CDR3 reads CASSVGGEDTQYF. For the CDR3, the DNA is TGTGCCAGCAGCGTGGGAGGGGAAGATACGCAGTATTTT.

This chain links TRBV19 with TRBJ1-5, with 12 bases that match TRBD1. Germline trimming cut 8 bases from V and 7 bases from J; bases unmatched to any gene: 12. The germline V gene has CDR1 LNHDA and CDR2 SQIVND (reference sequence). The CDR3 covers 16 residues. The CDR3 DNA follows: TGTGCCAGTTCCCCAGGAGGGACAGGGGGCAGGCAGCCCCAGCATTTT. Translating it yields CASSPGGTGGRQPQHF. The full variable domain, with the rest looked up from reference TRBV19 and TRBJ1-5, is DGGITQSPKYLFRKEGQNVTLSCEQNLNHDAMYWYRQDPGQGLRLIYYSQIVNDFQKGDIAEGYSVSREKKESFPLTVTSAQKNPTAFYLCASSPGGTGGRQPQHFGDGTRLSIL.

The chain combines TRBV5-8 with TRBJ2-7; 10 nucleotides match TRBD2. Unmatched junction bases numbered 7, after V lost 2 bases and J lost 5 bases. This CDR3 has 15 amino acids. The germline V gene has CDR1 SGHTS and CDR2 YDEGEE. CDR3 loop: CASSFSTSGMNEQYF. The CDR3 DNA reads TGTGCCAGCAGCTTCTCCACTAGCGGGATGAACGAGCAGTACTTC. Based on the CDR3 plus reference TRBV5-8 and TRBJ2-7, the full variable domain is EAGVTQSPTHLIKTRGQQATLRCSPISGHTSVYWYQQALGLGLQFLLWYDEGEERNRGNFPPRFSGRQFPNYSSELNVNALELEDSALYLCASSFSTSGMNEQYFGPGTRLTVT.

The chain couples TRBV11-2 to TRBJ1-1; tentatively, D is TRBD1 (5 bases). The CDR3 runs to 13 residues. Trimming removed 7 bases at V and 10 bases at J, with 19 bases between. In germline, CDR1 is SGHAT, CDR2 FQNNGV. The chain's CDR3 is CASTLGGELGAFF. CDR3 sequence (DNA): TGTGCCAGCACCCTGGGGGGGGAACTAGGAGCTTTCTTT.

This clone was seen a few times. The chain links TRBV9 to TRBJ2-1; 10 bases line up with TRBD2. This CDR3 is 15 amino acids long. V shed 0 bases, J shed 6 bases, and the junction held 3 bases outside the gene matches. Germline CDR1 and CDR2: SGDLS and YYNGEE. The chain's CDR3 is CASSVAGLAVNEQFF. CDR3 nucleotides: TGTGCCAGCAGCGTAGCCGGACTAGCGGTCAATGAGCAGTTCTTC.

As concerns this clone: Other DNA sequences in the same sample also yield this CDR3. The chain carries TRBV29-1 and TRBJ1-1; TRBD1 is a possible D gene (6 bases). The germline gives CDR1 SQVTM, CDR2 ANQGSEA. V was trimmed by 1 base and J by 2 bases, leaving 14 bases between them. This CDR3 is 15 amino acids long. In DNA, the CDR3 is TGCAGCGTTGAAGGTGAGACAGGACGAAACACTGAAGCTTTCTTT. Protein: CSVEGETGRNTEAFF. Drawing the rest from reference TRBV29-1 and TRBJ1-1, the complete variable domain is SAVISQKPSRDICQRGTSLTIQCQVDSQVTMMFWYRQQPGQSLTLIATANQGSEATYESGFVIDKFPISRPNLTFSTLTVSNMSPEDSSIYLCSVEGETGRNTEAFFGQGTRLTVV.